Listed below are T cell receptor beta chains from one sample, sequenced in a study of T-cell reconstitution after alpha-beta-depleted transplantation in children. TCRdb passed the PCR reads through MiXCR, listing each CDR3 protein once. There are hundreds of thousands of distinct CDR3 sequences in the sample; about an eighth occur only once, and around 2.2% lies in the top ten. The specimen comprised PBMCs, mostly from graft donor cells, sampled 360 days after TCRalphabeta/CD19-depleted stem cell transplant. The receptors stem from a male patient aged 5 to 17 who had a stem cell transplant for acute myeloid leukemia, so the T cells may come from the graft donor. CDR3s include the opening cysteine and the closing phenylalanine or tryptophan. Fields, in order: J gene, clone size, V gene, CDR3 protein. Clone size is stated in some rows and not others, as once, few, many or a class when expanded.

TRBJ2-2 | many | TRBV19 | CASILAGGLNTGELFF
TRBJ2-3 | . | TRBV6-1 | CASSPSPSGINTQYF
TRBJ2-1 | . | TRBV7-2 | CASRAGLSSYNEQFF
TRBJ2-7 | many | TRBV7-2 | CASSPHGTSSYEQYF
TRBJ2-1 | . | TRBV28 | CASSQDLASGNEQFF
TRBJ2-2 | few | TRBV20-1 | CSAPGVSGLNTGELVF
TRBJ1-5 | many | TRBV20-1 | CSAHRGGQPQHF
TRBJ2-3 | many | TRBV6-5 | CASSYVGTGLADTQYF
TRBJ1-5 | . | TRBV28 | CASSLGHQPQHF
TRBJ2-1 | . | TRBV21-1 | CASSPVTSGSINEQFF
TRBJ2-1 | . | TRBV7-8 | CASSLSLALSYNEQFF
TRBJ2-1 | . | TRBV20-1 | CSARVVSNEQFF
TRBJ1-5 | few | TRBV12-3/TRBV12-4 | CASSSGRNRGQPQHF
TRBJ2-7 | few | TRBV5-1 | CASSWGRTYEQYF
TRBJ2-3 | few | TRBV7-2 | CASSSKAEGFRDTQYF
TRBJ2-1 | few | TRBV7-6 | CASSSGGQGSYNEQFF
TRBJ2-1 | . | TRBV7-3 | CASSPVGSGMDEQFF
TRBJ2-2 | many | TRBV5-4 | CASSLRGLAENTGELFF
TRBJ2-7 | . | TRBV28 | CASSFSDRGEQYF
TRBJ2-7 | many | TRBV29-1 | CSVVDGGGEQYF
TRBJ2-1 | . | TRBV20-1 | CSARSLAGLYNEQFF
TRBJ2-1 | many | TRBV11-2 | CASSLTGTLIYNEQFF
TRBJ2-2 | few | TRBV7-3 | CASSLLITGELFF
TRBJ2-3 | many | TRBV27 | CASSLSWVDTQYF
TRBJ2-4 | many | TRBV28 | CASSPTRQGLAKNIQYF
TRBJ2-2 | many | TRBV5-1 | CASSLKNGELFF
TRBJ2-3 | many | TRBV20-1 | CSARVASGTDTQYF